A single sample gave rise to the 28 T cell receptor beta chains below, sequenced in a study of CXCR3-negative and CXCR3-positive naive CD8 T cells. Study-level points and caveats: Naive cells positive for CXCR3 carried more hydrophobic TRB CDR3s than CXCR3-negative ones.

Via 5' RACE with UMI labels, TRB cDNA libraries were prepared. Reprocessing the 5' RACE reads, TCRdb reports a single entry for every CDR3 protein and omits DNA. Across about 94,000 distinct CDR3 sequences, the top ten clones capture roughly 0.48% of the sample. The antigens these receptors bind are not known. The sequencing sample was made of naive CXCR3+ CD8+ T cells from blood. Noted subset: CD45RO-CCR7+CD27+CD95- naive CD8+ T cells expressing CXCR3 (TNR3+). These receptors originate from a human donor in good health. Some clones in this sample may be carry-over from other donors' samples.

This chain links TRBV4-1 with TRBJ2-5; TCRdb proposes TRBD2, but this gene call is untestable without DNA. Germline assignment: CDR1 MGHRA and CDR2 YSYEKL. The CDR3 runs 15 residues. CDR3 residues: CASSLTTGTQETQYF.

This chain joins TRBV25-1 and TRBJ2-5; TCRdb lists TRBD1, though no DNA is available to test this call. This CDR3 spans 14 amino acids. CDR1 is MGHDK, CDR2 SYGVNS, per germline. The CDR3 region is CASSDRGRQETQYF.

The V and J genes are TRBV28 and TRBJ2-3; the TRBD1 assignment by TCRdb is unverifiable without DNA. The CDR3 loop spans 16 amino acids. Germline V gene data show CDR1 as MDHEN and CDR2 as SYDVKM. CDR3 protein: CASSLMLAGDTDTQYF.

The rearrangement uses TRBV28 and TRBJ2-7; TCRdb proposes TRBD2, but this gene call is untestable without DNA. Germline loops: CDR1 MDHEN, CDR2 SYDVKM. The CDR3 covers 12 residues. CDR3: CASTFEGYGQYF. Supplemented by reference TRBV28 and TRBJ2-7, the full variable domain reads DVKVTQSSRYLVKRTGEKVFLECVQDMDHENMFWYRQDPGLGLRLIYFSYDVKMKEKGDIPEGYSVSREKKERFSLILESASTNQTSMYLCASTFEGYGQYFGPGTRLTVT.

The chain uses TRBV25-1 and TRBJ1-2. CDR3 length: 19 residues. In germline, CDR1 is MGHDK, CDR2 SYGVNS. CDR3 loop: CASSEFFQGTTSPNYGYTF.

The rearrangement links TRBV13 to TRBJ2-2; checking the TCRdb D call of TRBD1 is not possible without DNA. There are 13 residues in the CDR3. Germline values: CDR1 PRHDT, CDR2 FYEKMQ (reference sequence). The CDR3 protein is CASTLGASGELFF.

The chain combines TRBV12-3 or TRBV12-4 with TRBJ2-1; without DNA, the TCRdb call of TRBD1 cannot be checked. CDR3 length: 14 residues. The CDR3 sequence: CASSFPGEYNEQFF.

The V and J genes are TRBV4-3 and TRBJ2-5; the TRBD2 assignment by TCRdb is unverifiable without DNA. In germline, CDR1 is LGHNA, CDR2 YSLEER. The CDR3 is made up of 16 amino acids. The CDR3 here is CASSLASGRAGETQYF.

The chain couples TRBV7-9 to TRBJ2-1; TCRdb returns TRBD2, unconfirmable since there is no DNA. CDR1 is SEHNR and CDR2 is FQNEAQ in the germline V gene (reference sequence). The length of the CDR3 is 15 residues. The CDR3 reads CASSTASYLYNEQFF.

The rearrangement uses TRBV28 and TRBJ2-1; the D gene TCRdb calls, TRBD1, cannot be checked with no DNA. Germline-derived CDR1 and CDR2 are MDHEN and SYDVKM. This CDR3 has 15 amino acids. The CDR3 loop is CASIPPGQEYNEQFF.

The V gene is TRBV28, the J gene TRBJ2-3; TCRdb outputs TRBD1, but without DNA this stays unchecked. This CDR3 has 15 amino acids. CDR1 is MDHEN, CDR2 SYDVKM, per germline. The CDR3 protein is CASSFRTTRTDTQYF.

The genes are TRBV15 and TRBJ1-1; TCRdb's assignment of TRBD1 cannot be checked, as there is no DNA. The CDR3 loop spans 14 amino acids. Germline V gene sequence: CDR1 LNHNV, CDR2 YYDKDF (reference sequence). The CDR3 spells CATSRDTGWTEAFF.

This chain links TRBV7-8 with TRBJ2-1; the D gene TCRdb calls, TRBD2, cannot be checked with no DNA. The germline V gene encodes CDR1 SGHVS and CDR2 FQNEAQ. The CDR3 spans 16 residues. CDR3 sequence reads: CASSLALTSGHNEQFF.

The chain employs TRBV5-5 and TRBJ1-1; TCRdb reports TRBD1, a call that lacks DNA to check it against. The CDR3 covers 14 residues. Per the germline V gene, CDR1 is SGHKS and CDR2 is YYEKEE (reference sequence). Here the CDR3 reads CASNRDSGDTEAFF.

The chain is built from TRBV3-1 and TRBJ1-2. Germline V gene lookup returns CDR1 LGHDT and CDR2 YNNKEL (reference sequence). The CDR3 sequence is 15 residues long. The CDR3 loop is CASSQDGGVDHGYTF.

The J gene is TRBJ2-1, the V gene TRBV20-1; TCRdb's D gene call, TRBD2, goes unchecked for lack of DNA. The length of the CDR3 is 17 residues. The germline CDR1 and CDR2 sequences are DFQATT and SNEGSKA (reference sequence). CDR3: CSAPTSGGPQGYNEQFF.

The chain links TRBV5-1 to TRBJ2-1; lacking DNA, the TRBD2 call made by TCRdb goes unchecked. The length of the CDR3 is 16 residues. From germline, CDR1 is SGHRS and CDR2 YFSETQ. CDR3 amino acids: CASSLVLAGDYDEQFF. The full variable domain, with the rest looked up from reference TRBV5-1 and TRBJ2-1, is KAGVTQTPRYLIKTRGQQVTLSCSPISGHRSVSWYQQTPGQGLQFLFEYFSETQRNKGNFPGRFSGRQFSNSRSEMNVSTLELGDSALYLCASSLVLAGDYDEQFFGPGTRLTVL.

Here the CDR3 reads CSSGQGYNEQFF. This sequence joins TRBV29-1 and TRBJ2-1; the D call from TCRdb, TRBD1, cannot be confirmed without DNA. This CDR3 region has 12 residues. Germline V gives CDR1 SQVTM, CDR2 ANQGSEA.

The chain links TRBV6-2 or TRBV6-3 to TRBJ1-1. Germline loops: CDR1 MNHEY, CDR2 SVGEGT. This CDR3 has 14 amino acids. The CDR3 is CASMTAMLDTEAFF.

The chain has TRBV4-2 and TRBJ2-1; TCRdb calls TRBD1, which cannot be checked without DNA. CDR1 and CDR2 (germline): LGHNA, YNFKEQ. The CDR3 spans 14 residues. The chain's CDR3 is CASSQVGAQYEQFF.

This chain joins TRBV24-1 and TRBJ2-1; the TCRdb D gene call, TRBD2, has no DNA to confirm it. The CDR3 loop spans 16 amino acids. Germline assignment: CDR1 KGHDR and CDR2 SFDVKD. CDR3 in amino acids: CATSDLEAGAHNEQFF.

This chain connects TRBV6-5 to TRBJ1-1. The CDR3 runs 13 residues. CDR1 and CDR2 (germline): MNHEY, SVGAGI. CDR3: CASSYSRQAEAFF.

The chain employs TRBV28 and TRBJ2-3; the D gene TCRdb calls, TRBD2, cannot be checked with no DNA. The CDR3 runs 16 residues. Germline assignment: CDR1 MDHEN and CDR2 SYDVKM. CDR3 sequence: CASRPLAGGGADTQYF. The full variable domain, with the rest looked up from reference TRBV28 and TRBJ2-3, is DVKVTQSSRYLVKRTGEKVFLECVQDMDHENMFWYRQDPGLGLRLIYFSYDVKMKEKGDIPEGYSVSREKKERFSLILESASTNQTSMYLCASRPLAGGGADTQYFGPGTRLTVL.

The chain recombines TRBV27 with TRBJ1-5. Per the germline V gene, CDR1 is MNHEY and CDR2 is SMNVEV (reference sequence). This CDR3 spans 16 amino acids. This chain's CDR3 is CASSSDASEASQPQHF.

J is TRBJ2-7 and V is TRBV5-5. Per the germline V gene, CDR1 is SGHKS and CDR2 is YYEKEE (reference sequence). The CDR3 has 14 amino acids. This CDR3 is CASSLVRGSYEQYF.

The rearrangement joins TRBV7-8 to TRBJ2-2; lacking DNA, the TRBD2 call made by TCRdb goes unchecked. In germline, CDR1 is SGHVS, CDR2 FQNEAQ. The CDR3 runs to 16 residues. Here the CDR3 reads CASSLVGTGGSGELFF.

The chain combines TRBV6-5 with TRBJ2-5; TCRdb's D gene call, TRBD1, goes unchecked for lack of DNA. Germline assignment: CDR1 MNHEY and CDR2 SVGAGI. This CDR3 contains 14 residues. CDR3 loop: CASSTGRLQETQYF.

V and J are TRBV4-1 and TRBJ1-2. CDR3 length: 13 amino acids. Germline assignment: CDR1 MGHRA and CDR2 YSYEKL. This chain's CDR3 is CASSQNKGNGYTF.